This TCR beta chain was identified in a study of beta chain features in type 1 diabetes. The overall study: Age, gender, cell numbers and subset yield matched between patients and controls.

Donors contributed one heparinised blood draw apiece, averaging roughly 0.12 L. Sorted CD4+ subsets: naive, central memory, regulatory, stem cell-like memory (CD45RO/CCR7/CD25/CD127/CD95/CD27 panel). The purity of all sorted populations exceeded 95%. Expressed TCRB transcripts were sequenced after all isolated RNA was converted to cDNA. Using immunoSEQ multiplex PCR, the repertoire was profiled, and TCRdb retains in-frame clones only, with some absent. The data hold about 120,000 clones, with 16% observed a single time. Study results and caveats: Across all four CD4+ subsets, people with type 1 diabetes showed modestly shorter TCRB CDR3s.

Comment on this clone: The antigen is not known.

The sample was central memory CD4+ T cells from blood. The receptor comes from a man aged 25 to 40 with type 1 diabetes.

This chain's CDR3 is CASSLAAASGTDTQYF. As DNA, the CDR3 is TGTGCCAGCAGCTTAGCCGCCGCATCCGGCACAGATACGCAGTATTTT. The rearrangement joins TRBV11-3 to TRBJ2-3, with unresolved D. The CDR3 sequence is 16 residues long. V lost 1 base, J lost 1 base, and 12 bases lay in between. The V gene's germline CDR1 is SGHNT and CDR2 YENEEA.